These 3 T cell receptor beta chains were sequenced from one sample in a study of T-cell memory formation after mild COVID-19. TCRdb reanalysed the 5' RACE reads using MiXCR and keeps one entry per CDR3 protein. The data show around 320,000 distinct CDR3 sequences, roughly a fifth seen once. The sequencing sample was made of PBMCs or a T cell subset sorted from them (not recorded which). The source of these receptors is a man aged 18-30 years who had mild COVID-19 (a few samples of this study predate the infection). Cell type and time point are not known.

This clonotype was counted only a few times. The chain carries TRBV12-3 or TRBV12-4 and TRBJ2-7; 8 nucleotides line up with TRBD1. CDR3 size: 13 residues. V lost 6 bases to trimming and J lost 5 bases; unmatched junction nucleotides: 6. The CDR3 DNA reads TGTGCCAGCAGGCCGACAGGGGCGGACGAGCAGTACTTC. This encodes CASRPTGADEQYF.

This clonotype was counted only a few times. The rearrangement joins TRBV19 to TRBJ2-2; 8 bases align to TRBD2. The CDR3 covers 14 residues. Germline values: CDR1 LNHDA, CDR2 SQIVND (reference sequence). Germline trimming cut 10 bases from V and 6 bases from J; bases unmatched to any gene: 10. CDR3 sequence: CATRGGPSAGELFF. The DNA for the CDR3 is TGTGCCACCCGCGGGGGGCCTTCGGCCGGGGAGCTGTTTTTT.

This clonotype was recorded once. This chain uses TRBV5-1 with TRBJ2-5; 9 positions agree with TRBD2. The CDR3 loop spans 16 amino acids. Unmatched junction bases numbered 10, after V lost 2 bases and J lost 5 bases. The germline CDR1 and CDR2 sequences are SGHRS and YFSETQ. CDR3 amino acids: CASSLLAGGRSETQYF. CDR3 in DNA: TGCGCCAGCAGCTTACTTGCGGGGGGGCGGTCGGAGACCCAGTACTTC.